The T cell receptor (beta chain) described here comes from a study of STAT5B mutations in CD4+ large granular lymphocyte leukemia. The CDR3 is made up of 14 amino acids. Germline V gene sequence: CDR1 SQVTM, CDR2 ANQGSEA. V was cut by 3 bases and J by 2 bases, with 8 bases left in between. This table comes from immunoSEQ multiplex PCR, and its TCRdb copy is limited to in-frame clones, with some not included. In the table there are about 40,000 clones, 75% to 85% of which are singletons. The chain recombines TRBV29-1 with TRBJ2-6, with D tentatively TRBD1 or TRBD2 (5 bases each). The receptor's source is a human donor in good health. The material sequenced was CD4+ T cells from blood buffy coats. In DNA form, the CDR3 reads TGCAGCGTTGATACGGGGCCTGGGGCCAACGTCCTGACTTTC. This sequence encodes CSVDTGPGANVLTF.